Presented here are 3 T cell receptor beta chains from one specimen sequenced in a study of shared clonotypes between healthy human individuals. Libraries were prepared by immunoSEQ multiplex PCR; TCRdb keeps only in-frame clonotypes and omits some of them. The sample has about 1 million clones, around 78% seen once; the top ten hold roughly 0.56%. The specimen sequenced was memory CD4+ T cells from PBMCs. Subset given: CD45RA-negative fraction. Every receptor here comes from a man younger than 30 in good health. Some clones in this sample may be carry-over from other donors' samples.

The chain uses TRBV5-1 and TRBJ2-7; 7 nucleotides line up with TRBD1. Per germline, CDR1 SGHRS and CDR2 YFSETQ. The V gene end was trimmed by 0 bases and the J gene end by 4 bases; junction bases not matched to a gene: 10. The CDR3 loop spans 16 amino acids. CDR3 residues: CASSLGFGDSSYEQYF. The CDR3 nucleotides read TGCGCCAGCAGCTTGGGGTTTGGGGACAGCTCTTACGAGCAGTACTTC.

This chain links TRBV11-2 with TRBJ1-2; weak D call: TRBD1 (6 bases). Germline-derived CDR1 and CDR2 are SGHAT and FQNNGV. This CDR3 is built from 16 residues. Deletions cut 5 bases from V and 0 bases from J, with 16 bases between. CDR3 sequence reads: CASSPLTGPTNYGYTF. CDR3 bases: TGTGCCAGCAGCCCACTAACAGGGCCAACTAACTATGGCTACACCTTC. The whole variable domain, remainder taken from reference TRBV11-2 and TRBJ1-2, is EAGVAQSPRYKIIEKRQSVAFWCNPISGHATLYWYQQILGQGPKLLIQFQNNGVVDDSQLPKDRFSAERLKGVDSTLKIQPAKLEDSAVYLCASSPLTGPTNYGYTFGSGTRLTVV.

V usage is TRBV6-1 and J usage is TRBJ2-7; D is ambiguous. V was pared by 5 bases and J by 0 bases, with 8 bases between. CDR3 length: 13 residues. The germline V gene encodes CDR1 MNHNS and CDR2 SASEGT. In DNA, the CDR3 is TGTGCCAGCAGTCCAAGAAGCTCCTACGAGCAGTACTTC. Its translation: CASSPRSSYEQYF.